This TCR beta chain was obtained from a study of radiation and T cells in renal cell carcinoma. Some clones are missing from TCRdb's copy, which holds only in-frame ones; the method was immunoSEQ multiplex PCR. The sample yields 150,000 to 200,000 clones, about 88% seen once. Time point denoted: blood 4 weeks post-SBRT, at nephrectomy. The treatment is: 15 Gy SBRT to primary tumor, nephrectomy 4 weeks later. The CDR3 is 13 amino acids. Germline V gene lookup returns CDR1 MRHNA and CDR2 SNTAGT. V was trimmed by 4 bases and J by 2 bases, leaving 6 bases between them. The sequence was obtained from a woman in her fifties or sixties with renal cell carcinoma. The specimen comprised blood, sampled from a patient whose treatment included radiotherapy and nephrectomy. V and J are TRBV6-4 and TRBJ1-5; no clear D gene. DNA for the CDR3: TGTGCCAGCAGTGTGAACGGCAATCAGCCCCAGCATTTT. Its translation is CASSVNGNQPQHF.